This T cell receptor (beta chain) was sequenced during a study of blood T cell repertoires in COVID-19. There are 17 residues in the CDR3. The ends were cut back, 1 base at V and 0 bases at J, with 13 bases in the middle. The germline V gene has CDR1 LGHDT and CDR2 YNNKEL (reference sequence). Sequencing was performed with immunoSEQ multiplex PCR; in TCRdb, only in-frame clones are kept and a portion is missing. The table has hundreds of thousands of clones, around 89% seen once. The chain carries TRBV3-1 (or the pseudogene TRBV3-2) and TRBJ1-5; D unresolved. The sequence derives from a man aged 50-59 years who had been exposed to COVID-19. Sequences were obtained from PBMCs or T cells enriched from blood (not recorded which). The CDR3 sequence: CASSQGRNGNSNQPQHF. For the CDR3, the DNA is TGTGCCAGCAGCCAAGGTAGGAACGGGAATAGCAATCAGCCCCAGCATTTT.